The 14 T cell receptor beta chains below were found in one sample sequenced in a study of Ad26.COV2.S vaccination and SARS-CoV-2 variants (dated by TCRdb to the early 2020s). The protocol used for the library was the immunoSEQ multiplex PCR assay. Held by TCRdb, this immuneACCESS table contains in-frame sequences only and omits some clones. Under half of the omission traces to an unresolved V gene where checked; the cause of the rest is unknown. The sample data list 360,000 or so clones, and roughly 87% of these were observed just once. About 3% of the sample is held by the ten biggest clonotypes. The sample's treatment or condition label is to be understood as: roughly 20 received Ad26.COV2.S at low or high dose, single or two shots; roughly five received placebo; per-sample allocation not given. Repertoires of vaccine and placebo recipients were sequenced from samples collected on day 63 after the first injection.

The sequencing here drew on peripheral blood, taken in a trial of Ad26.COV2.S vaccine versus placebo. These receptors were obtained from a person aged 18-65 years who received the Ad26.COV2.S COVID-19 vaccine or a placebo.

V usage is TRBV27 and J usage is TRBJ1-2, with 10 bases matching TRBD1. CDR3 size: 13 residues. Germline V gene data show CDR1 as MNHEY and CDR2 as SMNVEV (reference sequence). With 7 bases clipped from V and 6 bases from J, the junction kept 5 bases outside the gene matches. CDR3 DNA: TGTGCCAGCACTTCGGGACAGGGGAATGGCTACACCTTC. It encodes CASTSGQGNGYTF.

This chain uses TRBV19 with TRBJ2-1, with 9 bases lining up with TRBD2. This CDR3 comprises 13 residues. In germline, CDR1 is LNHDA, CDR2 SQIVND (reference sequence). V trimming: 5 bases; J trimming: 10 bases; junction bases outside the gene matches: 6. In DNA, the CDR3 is TGTGCCAGTAGTCCGACTAGCGGCGGCGAGCAGTTCTTC. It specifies CASSPTSGGEQFF.

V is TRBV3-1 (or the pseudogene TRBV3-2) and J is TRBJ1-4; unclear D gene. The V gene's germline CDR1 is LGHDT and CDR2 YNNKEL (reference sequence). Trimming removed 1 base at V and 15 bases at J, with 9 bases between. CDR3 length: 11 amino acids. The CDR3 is CASSQVGKVFF. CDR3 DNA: TGTGCCAGCAGCCAAGTAGGGAAGGTGTTTTTT.

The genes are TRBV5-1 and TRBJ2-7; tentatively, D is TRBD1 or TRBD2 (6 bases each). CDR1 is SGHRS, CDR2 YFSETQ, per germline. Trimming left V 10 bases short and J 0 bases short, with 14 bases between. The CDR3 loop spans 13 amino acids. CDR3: CASRGDISYEQYF. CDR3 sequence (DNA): TGCGCCTCCCGCGGGGACATCTCCTACGAGCAGTACTTC.

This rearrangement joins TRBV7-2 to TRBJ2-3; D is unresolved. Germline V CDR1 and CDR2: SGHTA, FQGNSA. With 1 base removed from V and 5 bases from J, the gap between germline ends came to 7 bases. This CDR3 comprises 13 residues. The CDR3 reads CASSLGQKDTQYF. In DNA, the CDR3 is TGTGCCAGCAGCTTAGGTCAGAAAGATACGCAGTATTTT.

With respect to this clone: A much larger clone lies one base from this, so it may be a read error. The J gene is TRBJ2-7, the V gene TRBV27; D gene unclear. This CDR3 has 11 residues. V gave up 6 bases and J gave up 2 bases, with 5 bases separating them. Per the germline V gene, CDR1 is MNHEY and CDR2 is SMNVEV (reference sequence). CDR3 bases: TGTGCCAGCAGGGGCGCCTACGAGCAGTACTTC. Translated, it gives CASRGAYEQYF.

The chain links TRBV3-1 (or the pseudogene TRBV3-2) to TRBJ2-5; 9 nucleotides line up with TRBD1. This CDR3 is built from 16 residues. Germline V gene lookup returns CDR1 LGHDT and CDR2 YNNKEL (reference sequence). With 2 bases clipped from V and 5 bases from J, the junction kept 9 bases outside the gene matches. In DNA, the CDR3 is TGTGCCAGCAGCCAAATCCGGGACAGGGTCGGGGAGACCCAGTACTTC. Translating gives CASSQIRDRVGETQYF.

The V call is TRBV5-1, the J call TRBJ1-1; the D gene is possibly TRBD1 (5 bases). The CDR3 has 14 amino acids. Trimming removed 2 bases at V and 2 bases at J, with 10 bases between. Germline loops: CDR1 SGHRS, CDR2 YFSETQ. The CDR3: CASSLDSANTEAFF. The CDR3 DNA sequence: TGCGCCAGCAGCTTAGACAGTGCTAACACTGAAGCTTTCTTT. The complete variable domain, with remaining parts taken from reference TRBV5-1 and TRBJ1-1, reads KAGVTQTPRYLIKTRGQQVTLSCSPISGHRSVSWYQQTPGQGLQFLFEYFSETQRNKGNFPGRFSGRQFSNSRSEMNVSTLELGDSALYLCASSLDSANTEAFFGQGTRLTVV.

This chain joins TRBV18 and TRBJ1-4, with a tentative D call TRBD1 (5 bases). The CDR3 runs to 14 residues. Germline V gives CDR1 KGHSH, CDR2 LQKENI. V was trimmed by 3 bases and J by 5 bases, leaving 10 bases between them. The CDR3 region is CASSPEAGNEKLFF. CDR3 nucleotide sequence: TGTGCCAGCTCACCCGAGGCAGGGAATGAAAAACTGTTTTTT.

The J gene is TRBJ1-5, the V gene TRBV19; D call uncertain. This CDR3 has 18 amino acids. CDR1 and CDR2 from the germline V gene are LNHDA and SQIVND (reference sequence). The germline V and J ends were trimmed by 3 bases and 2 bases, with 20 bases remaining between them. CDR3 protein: CASSIRHSPGGGNQPQHF. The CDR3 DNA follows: TGTGCCAGTAGTATCCGACACAGTCCCGGCGGGGGCAATCAGCCCCAGCATTTT.

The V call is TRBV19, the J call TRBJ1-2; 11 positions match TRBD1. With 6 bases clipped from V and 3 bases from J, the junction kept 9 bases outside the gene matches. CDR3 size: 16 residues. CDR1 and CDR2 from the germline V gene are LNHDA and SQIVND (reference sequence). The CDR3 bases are TGTGCCAGTAGAGCCCAAGGACAGGGGGCGTACTATGGCTACACCTTC. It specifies CASRAQGQGAYYGYTF.

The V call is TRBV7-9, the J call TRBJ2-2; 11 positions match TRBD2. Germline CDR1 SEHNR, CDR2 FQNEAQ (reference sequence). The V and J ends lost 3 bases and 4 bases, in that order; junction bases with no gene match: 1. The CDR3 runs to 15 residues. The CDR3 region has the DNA TGTGCCAGCAGCTTTCTAGCGGGGGGCACCGGGGAGCTGTTTTTT. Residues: CASSFLAGGTGELFF. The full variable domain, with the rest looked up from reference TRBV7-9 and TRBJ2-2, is DTGVSQNPRHKITKRGQNVTFRCDPISEHNRLYWYRQTLGQGPEFLTYFQNEAQLEKSRLLSDRFSAERPKGSFSTLEIQRTEQGDSAMYLCASSFLAGGTGELFFGEGSRLTVL.

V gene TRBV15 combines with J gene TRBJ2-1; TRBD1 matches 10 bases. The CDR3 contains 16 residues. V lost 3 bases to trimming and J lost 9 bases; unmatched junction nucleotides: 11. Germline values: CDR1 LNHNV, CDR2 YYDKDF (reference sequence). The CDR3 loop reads CATSRGPGQGTSEQFF. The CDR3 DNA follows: TGTGCCACCAGCAGGGGCCCGGGACAGGGGACGAGTGAGCAGTTCTTC.

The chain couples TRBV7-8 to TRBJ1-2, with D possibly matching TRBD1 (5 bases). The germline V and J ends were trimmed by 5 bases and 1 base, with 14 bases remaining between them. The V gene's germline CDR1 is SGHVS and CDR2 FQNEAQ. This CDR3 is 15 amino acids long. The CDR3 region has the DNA TGTGCCAGCAGCGGAACCGGGACCGATAACTATGGCTACACCTTC. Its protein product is CASSGTGTDNYGYTF.